This is a list of T cell receptor beta chains from one sample in a study of OX40 agonist ivuxolimab in advanced cancers. Only in-frame clones appear in the TCRdb table, and some are missing; sequencing was by immunoSEQ multiplex PCR. The sample includes about 53,000 clones, approximately 90% of them seen just once. This specimen consisted of CD4+ or CD8+ T cells sorted from blood, obtained in a trial of the OX40 agonist ivuxolimab. The receptor source for this set is an adult with an advanced solid tumor such as melanoma, head and neck, liver or kidney cancer. Each CDR3 is given with its conserved first and last residue. The D gene is left open where the match is weak. Size is omitted from some rows. Given values are once, few, many or a class for expanded clones.

J | size | V | D | DNA | CDR3
TRBJ2-5 | . | TRBV27 | . | TGTGCCAGCAGTTTAAGGGCCGGGGGACAGACCCAGTACTTC | CASSLRAGGQTQYF
TRBJ2-3 | . | TRBV5-1 | . | TGCGCCAGCAGCGGTACAGGGACTGATACGCAGTATTTT | CASSGTGTDTQYF
TRBJ1-1 | . | TRBV30 | TRBD1 | TGTGCCTGGAGTGGATCCGGGACAGGGGATAACACTGAAGCTTTCTTT | CAWSGSGTGDNTEAFF
TRBJ2-1 | . | TRBV30 | . | TGTGCCTGGAGTGTACGAGGGGCGACCTACAATGAGCAGTTCTTC | CAWSVRGATYNEQFF
TRBJ1-1 | . | TRBV7-8 | . | TGTGCCAGCAGCTTAAGTTCCCAAGAAGCTTTCTTT | CASSLSSQEAFF
TRBJ1-5 | . | TRBV6-5 | . | TGTGCCAGCAACGAGACATCCCTGGGGAATCAGCCCCAGCATTTT | CASNETSLGNQPQHF
TRBJ2-1 | . | TRBV7-2 | TRBD2 | TGTGCCAGCAGCACCCGGGGGGGCGGGGCCACCTACAATGAGCAGTTCTTC | CASSTRGGGATYNEQFF
TRBJ1-3 | once | TRBV7-3 | . | TGTGCCAGCAGCTTAACGTCCGACCATTACTCTGGAAACACCATATATTTT | CASSLTSDHYSGNTIYF
TRBJ1-1 | . | TRBV19 | . | TGTGCCAGTAGTATAGATCGGGCCAGGACGAACACTGAAGCTTTCTTT | CASSIDRARTNTEAFF
TRBJ2-5 | . | TRBV6-1 | . | TGTGCCAGCAGTGAATACTTCGGCAGCGAAGAGACCCAGTACTTC | CASSEYFGSEETQYF
TRBJ1-5 | . | TRBV21-1 | . | TGTGCCAGCAGCAAAGGGACAGGGGGCAATCAGCCCCAGCATTTT | CASSKGTGGNQPQHF
TRBJ2-1 | . | TRBV30 | . | TGTGCCTGGACCCGTTCCTACAATGAGCAGTTCTTC | CAWTRSYNEQFF
TRBJ2-5 | . | TRBV18 | TRBD2 | TGTGCCAGCTCACCAACGGGGGGCCAAGAGACCCAGTACTTC | CASSPTGGQETQYF
TRBJ1-3 | . | TRBV11-2 | . | TGTGCCAGCAGCTTGGGGCGCTCTGGAAACACCATATATTTT | CASSLGRSGNTIYF
TRBJ2-3 | once | TRBV5-5 | . | TGTGCCAGCAGCTTGGACCGGGGGACAGATACGCAGTATTTT | CASSLDRGTDTQYF
TRBJ1-5 | . | TRBV9 | TRBD1 | TGTGCCAGCAGCCCGGGGACAGGGAACAATCAGCCCCAGCATTTT | CASSPGTGNNQPQHF
TRBJ2-2 | . | TRBV18 | . | TGTGCCAGCTCACCCGTGATAGCCCAATCCGGGGAGCTGTTTTTT | CASSPVIAQSGELFF
TRBJ2-1 | . | TRBV29-1 | TRBD2 | TGCAGCGTTCATGGACTAGCGGGAGGGAATGAGCAGTTCTTC | CSVHGLAGGNEQFF
TRBJ2-2 | . | TRBV25-1 | . | TGTGCCAGCAGTGAAGGCGGGTTCACCGGGGAGCTGTTTTTT | CASSEGGFTGELFF
TRBJ2-5 | . | TRBV7-2 | TRBD1 | TGTGCCAGCAGCTTCGGCAGGGGGGAGACCCAGTACTTC | CASSFGRGETQYF
TRBJ2-5 | . | TRBV10-3 | TRBD2 | TGTGCCACCCGGTTGCGCGGGGGGGCAGGGGAGACCCAGTACTTC | CATRLRGGAGETQYF
TRBJ1-2 | . | TRBV5-6 | . | TGTGCCAGCAGCTTGGCTCTCGGTGGCTACACCTTC | CASSLALGGYTF
TRBJ2-1 | . | TRBV11-2 | . | TGTGCCAGCAGCTTAAGGGGCCCGGGACCAGGTGGAATCAATGAGCAGTTCTTC | CASSLRGPGPGGINEQFF
TRBJ2-7 | . | TRBV6-5 | . | TGTGCCAGCAGTTACTCCTTCGAGCAGTACTTC | CASSYSFEQYF
TRBJ2-1 | . | TRBV5-6 | . | TGTGCCAGCAGCTTGGAAATTTTAGGGAGCTCCTACAATGAGCAGTTCTTC | CASSLEILGSSYNEQFF
TRBJ2-2 | few | TRBV6-4 | TRBD1 | TGTGCCAGCAGTGGACAGGGCTACGGCACCGGGGAGCTGTTTTTT | CASSGQGYGTGELFF
TRBJ2-5 | . | TRBV29-1 | . | TGCAGCGTTGAGCGGCACCCTGGTGAGACCCAGTACTTC | CSVERHPGETQYF
TRBJ1-5 | . | TRBV10-3 | . | TGTGCCATCAGTGGGGCAGGGGAACAGCCCCAGCATTTT | CAISGAGEQPQHF
TRBJ2-7 | few | TRBV5-6 | . | TGTGCCAGCAGCTTGGCTCATCGGGGGGCGACGCAAAATAAGTACTTC | CASSLAHRGATQNKYF
TRBJ1-1 | . | TRBV6-6 | . | TGTGCCAGCACCCCCTCAGCGGGGGGTACAGCTTTCTTT | CASTPSAGGTAFF
TRBJ2-7 | . | TRBV5-1 | . | TGCGCCAGCGGGGACAACTACGAGCAGTACTTC | CASGDNYEQYF
TRBJ2-3 | . | TRBV10-3 | . | TGTGCCATCAAGAACAGGGAGGGCACAGATACGCAGTATTTT | CAIKNREGTDTQYF
TRBJ1-3 | few | TRBV7-3 | . | TGTGCCAGCAGCTTAAAGACTAGCGGCACACGCTCTGGAAACACCATATATTTT | CASSLKTSGTRSGNTIYF
TRBJ2-1 | . | TRBV30 | . | TGTGCCTGGAGTCCCAGGCGCGATGAGCAGTTCTTC | CAWSPRRDEQFF
TRBJ2-1 | . | TRBV29-1 | . | TGCAGCGTTGAACCGGTCAGTGAGCAGTTCTTC | CSVEPVSEQFF
TRBJ2-1 | . | TRBV30 | TRBD2 | TGTGCCTGGAGTAAGGGACTAACGTACAATGAGCAGTTCTTC | CAWSKGLTYNEQFF
TRBJ1-1 | . | TRBV6-5 | TRBD1 | TGTGCCAGCAGTTACTCGGTGACAGGGGGCGTTCGGAGGGTTTTCTTT | CASSYSVTGGVRRVFF
TRBJ2-7 | . | TRBV6-6 | TRBD1 | TGTGCCAGCACCGAGACAGGGGACTCCTACGAGCAGTACTTC | CASTETGDSYEQYF
TRBJ2-3 | . | TRBV29-1 | TRBD1 | TGCAGCGCTACCGGGACAGCCACAGATACGCAGTATTTT | CSATGTATDTQYF
TRBJ2-5 | . | TRBV2 | TRBD1 | TGTGCCAGCAGTAAGGGACAGCAAGAGACCCAGTACTTC | CASSKGQQETQYF
TRBJ2-7 | . | TRBV5-5 | . | TGTGCCAGCAGCCCAGGCCGGGACACCCATCGGGACGAGCAGTACTTC | CASSPGRDTHRDEQYF
TRBJ2-1 | . | TRBV7-2 | TRBD2 | TGTGCCAGCAGCTTAGCTCTAGCGGGGAGGCAGTTCTTC | CASSLALAGRQFF
TRBJ2-3 | . | TRBV5-1 | TRBD1 | TGCGCCAGCAGCTTGGGACAGGGGGGTTACACAGATACGCAGTATTTT | CASSLGQGGYTDTQYF
TRBJ1-1 | . | TRBV2 | . | TGTGCCAGCAGTGTGAGACAGTCGAACACTGAAGCTTTCTTT | CASSVRQSNTEAFF
TRBJ2-1 | . | TRBV4-2 | TRBD2 | TGTGCCAGCAGCCAAGGTTCCGGACTAGCCAGTAGGGAGCAGTTCTTC | CASSQGSGLASREQFF
TRBJ2-1 | once | TRBV5-4 | TRBD2 | TGTGCCAGCAGTCTGGGGGGGACGAGCTCCTACAATGAGCAGTTCTTC | CASSLGGTSSYNEQFF
TRBJ1-5 | . | TRBV6-6 | . | TGTGCCAGCGGACCCGGGCCCGTCAGCAATCAGCCCCAGCATTTT | CASGPGPVSNQPQHF
TRBJ1-5 | . | TRBV15 | TRBD1 | TGTGCCACCAGCGCTAGGGACAGTAGTAGCAATCAGCCCCAGCATTTT | CATSARDSSSNQPQHF
TRBJ1-4 | . | TRBV18 | . | TGTGCCAGCTCACCTGCCTCAACTAATGAAAAACTGTTTTTT | CASSPASTNEKLFF